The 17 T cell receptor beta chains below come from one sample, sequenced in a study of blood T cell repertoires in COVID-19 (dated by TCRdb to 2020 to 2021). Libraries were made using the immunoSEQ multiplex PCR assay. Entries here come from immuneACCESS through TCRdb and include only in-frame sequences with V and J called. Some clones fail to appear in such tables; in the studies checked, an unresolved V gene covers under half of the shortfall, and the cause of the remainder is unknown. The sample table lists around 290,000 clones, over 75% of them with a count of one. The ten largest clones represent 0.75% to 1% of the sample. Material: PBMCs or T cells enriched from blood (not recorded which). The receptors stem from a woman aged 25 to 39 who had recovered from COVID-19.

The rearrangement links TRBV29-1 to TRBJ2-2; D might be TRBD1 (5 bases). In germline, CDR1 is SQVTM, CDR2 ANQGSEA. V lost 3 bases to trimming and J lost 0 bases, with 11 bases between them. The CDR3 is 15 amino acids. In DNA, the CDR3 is TGCAGCGTTGAGGTAGGGGCTACGAACACCGGGGAGCTGTTTTTT. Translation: CSVEVGATNTGELFF.

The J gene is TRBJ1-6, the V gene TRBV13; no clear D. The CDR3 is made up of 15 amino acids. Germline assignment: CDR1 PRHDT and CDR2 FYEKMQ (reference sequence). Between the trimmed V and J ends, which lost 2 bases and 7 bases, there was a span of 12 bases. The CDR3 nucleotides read TGTGCCAGCAGCTTACGACTCTCGGTGAATTCACCCCTCCACTTT. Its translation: CASSLRLSVNSPLHF.

The CDR3 DNA reads as TGCGCCAGCAGCCCCGGACAGGGATTGCAAGAAAAACTGTTTTTT. Translating gives CASSPGQGLQEKLFF. V and J are TRBV5-1 and TRBJ1-4, with 8 bases identical to TRBD1. V lost 4 bases and J lost 8; bases outside the gene matches: 10. The CDR3 covers 15 residues. CDR1 is SGHRS and CDR2 is YFSETQ in the germline V gene. Supplemented by reference TRBV5-1 and TRBJ1-4, the full variable domain reads KAGVTQTPRYLIKTRGQQVTLSCSPISGHRSVSWYQQTPGQGLQFLFEYFSETQRNKGNFPGRFSGRQFSNSRSEMNVSTLELGDSALYLCASSPGQGLQEKLFFGSGTQLSVL.

As DNA, the CDR3 is TGTGCCAGCAGTTTGGTACAGGGGGCGCAGTATTTT. Translated: CASSLVQGAQYF. The V call is TRBV12-3 or TRBV12-4, the J call TRBJ2-3; 8 bases agree with TRBD1. V dropped 3 bases and J dropped 10; count of bases not matched to a gene: 3. The CDR3 is 12 residues long.

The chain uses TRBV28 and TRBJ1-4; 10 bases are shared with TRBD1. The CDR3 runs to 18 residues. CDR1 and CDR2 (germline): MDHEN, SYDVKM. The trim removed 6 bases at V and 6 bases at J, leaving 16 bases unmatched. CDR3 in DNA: TGTGCCAGCAGGGACCGGGACAGGGGAAGGCGGGGGGATGAAAAACTGTTTTTT. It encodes CASRDRDRGRRGDEKLFF.

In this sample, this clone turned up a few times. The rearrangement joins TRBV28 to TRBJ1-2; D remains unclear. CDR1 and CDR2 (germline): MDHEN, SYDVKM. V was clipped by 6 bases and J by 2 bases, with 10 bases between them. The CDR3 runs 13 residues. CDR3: CASRPSGNYGYTF. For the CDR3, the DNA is TGTGCCAGCAGACCGTCGGGGAACTATGGCTACACCTTC.

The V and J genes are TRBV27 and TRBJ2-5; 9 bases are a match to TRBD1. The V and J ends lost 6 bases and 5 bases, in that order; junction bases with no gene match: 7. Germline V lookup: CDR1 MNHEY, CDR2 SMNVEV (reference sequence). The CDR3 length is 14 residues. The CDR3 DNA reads TGTGCCAGCAGAGATACAGGGGGCGGGGAGACCCAGTACTTC. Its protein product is CASRDTGGGETQYF.

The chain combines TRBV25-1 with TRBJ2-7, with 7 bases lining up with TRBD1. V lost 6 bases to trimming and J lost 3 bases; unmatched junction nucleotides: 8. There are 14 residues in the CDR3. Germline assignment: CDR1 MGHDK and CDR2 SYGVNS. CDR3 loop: CASSGTVSIYEQYF. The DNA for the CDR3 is TGTGCCAGCAGCGGGACAGTATCGATCTACGAGCAGTACTTC.

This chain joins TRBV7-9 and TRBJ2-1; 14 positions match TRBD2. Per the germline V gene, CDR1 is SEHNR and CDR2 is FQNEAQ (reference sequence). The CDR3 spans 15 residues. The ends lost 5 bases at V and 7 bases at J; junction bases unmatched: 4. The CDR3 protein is CASSRLAGGPNEQFF. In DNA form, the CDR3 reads TGTGCCAGCAGCAGACTAGCGGGAGGGCCGAATGAGCAGTTCTTC.

CDR3 sequence reads: CASTYPGQGMGDGYTF. Here the CDR3 DNA reads TGTGCCAGCACTTACCCGGGACAGGGGATGGGGGATGGCTACACCTTC. This chain connects TRBV5-5 to TRBJ1-2, with 10 positions matching TRBD1. V shed 6 bases and J 6 bases; nucleotides not matched to a gene: 14. The CDR3 sequence is 16 residues long. Germline V CDR1 and CDR2: SGHKS, YYEKEE (reference sequence).

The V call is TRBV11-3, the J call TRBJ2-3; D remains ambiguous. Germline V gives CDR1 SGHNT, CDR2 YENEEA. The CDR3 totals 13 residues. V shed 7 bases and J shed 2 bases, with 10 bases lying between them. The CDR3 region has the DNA TGTGCCAGCACCGACCACTACACAGATACGCAGTATTTT. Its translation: CASTDHYTDTQYF.

CDR3 DNA sequence: TGTGCCAGCAGCGCCGTTTTAGGGCGGGCACGCTCCTACAATGAGCAGTTCTTC. This codes for CASSAVLGRARSYNEQFF. This chain connects TRBV9 to TRBJ2-1, with D possibly matching TRBD2 (5 bases). This CDR3 has 18 residues. V was trimmed by 3 bases and J by 0 bases, leaving 19 bases between them. Germline V lookup: CDR1 SGDLS, CDR2 YYNGEE.

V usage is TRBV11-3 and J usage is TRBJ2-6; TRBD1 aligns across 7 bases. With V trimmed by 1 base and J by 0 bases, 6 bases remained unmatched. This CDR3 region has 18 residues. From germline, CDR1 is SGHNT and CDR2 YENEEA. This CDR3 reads CASSLGSGQPSGANVLTF. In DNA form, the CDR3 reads TGTGCCAGCAGCTTAGGTTCGGGACAGCCCTCTGGGGCCAACGTCCTGACTTTC.

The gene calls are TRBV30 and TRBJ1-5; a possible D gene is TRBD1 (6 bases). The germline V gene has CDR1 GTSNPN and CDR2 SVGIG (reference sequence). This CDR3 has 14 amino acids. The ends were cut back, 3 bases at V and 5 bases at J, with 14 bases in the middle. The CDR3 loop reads CAWSQTGNYQPQHF. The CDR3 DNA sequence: TGTGCCTGGAGCCAAACAGGGAACTATCAGCCCCAGCATTTT.

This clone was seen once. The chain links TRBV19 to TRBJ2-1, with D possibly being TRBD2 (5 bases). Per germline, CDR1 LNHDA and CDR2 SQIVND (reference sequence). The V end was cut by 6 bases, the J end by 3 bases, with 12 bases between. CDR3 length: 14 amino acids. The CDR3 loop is CASRGSPNYNEQFF. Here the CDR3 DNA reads TGTGCCAGTAGAGGGAGTCCAAACTACAATGAGCAGTTCTTC.

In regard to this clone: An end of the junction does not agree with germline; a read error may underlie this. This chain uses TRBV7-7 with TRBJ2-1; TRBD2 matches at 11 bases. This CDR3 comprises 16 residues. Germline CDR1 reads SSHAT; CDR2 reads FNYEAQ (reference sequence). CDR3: CASSLGLAGGQNEQFF. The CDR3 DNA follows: TGTGCTAGCAGCTTAGGGCTAGCGGGGGGACAAAATGAGCAGTTCTTC.

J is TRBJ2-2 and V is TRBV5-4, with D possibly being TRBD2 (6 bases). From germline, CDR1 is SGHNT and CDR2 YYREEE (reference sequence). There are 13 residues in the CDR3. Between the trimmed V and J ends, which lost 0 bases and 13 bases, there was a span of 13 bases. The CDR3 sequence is CASSLDPAGGLFF. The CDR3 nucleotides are TGTGCCAGCAGCTTGGATCCAGCGGGCGGGCTGTTTTTT.